The 27 T cell receptor beta chains below were found in one sample sequenced in a study of blood T cell repertoires in COVID-19. TCRdb keeps only in-frame clones here, not all; method: immunoSEQ multiplex PCR. This repertoire shows about 220,000 clones, about four fifths found once; its top ten account for about 3.3%. Sequencing was carried out using PBMCs or T cells enriched from blood (not recorded which). The receptors here all came from a woman aged 55-69 years who had recovered from COVID-19.

The chain is built from TRBV10-3 and TRBJ1-2; the D is unclear. Germline V gene sequence: CDR1 ENHRY, CDR2 SYGVKD. The CDR3 is 16 residues long. Trimming pared 3 bases from V and 4 bases from J, leaving 18 bases between. The DNA for the CDR3 is TGTGCCATCAGTGAAACGGGGTTGGAGTCGGGCTATGGCTACACCTTC. It encodes CAISETGLESGYGYTF.

V usage is TRBV15 and J usage is TRBJ2-2; D gene ambiguous. Trimming took 4 bases from V and 1 from J, leaving 7 bases between them. Looked up from germline, CDR1 is LNHNV and CDR2 is YYDKDF (reference sequence). This CDR3 has 14 residues. The CDR3 loop reads CATSNRQNTGELFF. The CDR3 nucleotides read TGTGCCACCAGCAACCGACAGAACACCGGGGAGCTGTTTTTT. The complete variable domain, with remaining parts taken from reference TRBV15 and TRBJ2-2, reads DAMVIQNPRYQVTQFGKPVTLSCSQTLNHNVMYWYQQKSSQAPKLLFHYYDKDFNNEADTPDNFQSRRPNTSFCFLDIRSPGLGDTAMYLCATSNRQNTGELFFGEGSRLTVL.

The genes are TRBV7-6 and TRBJ1-1, with 8 bases fitting TRBD1. The CDR3 loop spans 15 amino acids. Losses at the gene ends were 4 bases for V and 5 bases for J; bases not matched to a gene: 9. In germline, CDR1 is SGHVS, CDR2 FNYEAQ. The DNA for the CDR3 is TGTGCCAGCAGCTCTCAGGGGGCGGTTCGAACTGAAGCTTTCTTT. Translation: CASSSQGAVRTEAFF.

The V and J genes are TRBV7-2 and TRBJ2-5, with TRBD2 matching over 7 bases. V trimming: 2 bases; J trimming: 5 bases; junction bases outside the gene matches: 11. Germline loops: CDR1 SGHTA, CDR2 FQGNSA. The CDR3 runs to 16 residues. CDR3 DNA sequence: TGTGCCAGCAGCTTAAACCCTGCGGGAGCGAGGGAGACCCAGTACTTC. This translates into CASSLNPAGARETQYF.

The V call is TRBV5-4, the J call TRBJ2-5, with 9 bases that match TRBD1. Trimming took 4 bases from V and 2 from J; bases not matched to a gene: 6. The CDR3 totals 15 residues. Germline loops: CDR1 SGHNT, CDR2 YYREEE (reference sequence). The CDR3 DNA follows: TGTGCCAGCAGCCCATCCGGGACAGGGCAAGAGACCCAGTACTTC. As protein: CASSPSGTGQETQYF.

V is TRBV9 and J is TRBJ1-2; D remains ambiguous. Germline V CDR1 and CDR2: SGDLS, YYNGEE. V was clipped by 4 bases and J by 1 base, with 14 bases between them. This CDR3 is built from 15 residues. The DNA for the CDR3 is TGTGCCAGCAGCCCGGGTAGGGAGAGTAACTATGGCTACACCTTC. It is translated as CASSPGRESNYGYTF.

The rearrangement uses TRBV6-6 and TRBJ2-1; a possible D gene is TRBD1 (6 bases). Trimming took 8 bases from V and 0 from J, leaving 14 bases between them. There are 15 residues in the CDR3. From germline, CDR1 is MNHNY and CDR2 SVGAGI (reference sequence). CDR3 protein: CASGLGASSYNEQFF. CDR3 coding DNA: TGTGCCAGCGGCCTGGGGGCTAGCTCCTACAATGAGCAGTTCTTC.

For the CDR3, the DNA is TGTGCCAGCAGCCCAAACCGGGACAGATCTTTCTTT. It encodes CASSPNRDRSFF. J is TRBJ1-1 and V is TRBV11-2, with TRBD1 matching over 7 bases. The length of the CDR3 is 12 residues. With 5 bases clipped from V and 12 bases from J, the junction kept 9 bases outside the gene matches. Germline CDR1 SGHAT, CDR2 FQNNGV.

The rearrangement joins TRBV5-1 to TRBJ2-3, with TRBD2 matching 10 bases. The V gene end was trimmed by 4 bases and the J gene end by 4 bases; junction bases not matched to a gene: 3. The CDR3 covers 14 residues. The germline V gene has CDR1 SGHRS and CDR2 YFSETQ. This chain's CDR3 is CASSERGGADTQYF. As DNA, the CDR3 is TGCGCCAGCAGCGAGCGGGGGGGCGCAGATACGCAGTATTTT.

This clone was counted a single time. The chain joins TRBV5-1 to TRBJ1-1; TRBD1 is a possible D gene (6 bases). V gave up 4 bases and J gave up 6 bases, with 19 bases separating them. Germline lookup yields CDR1 SGHRS and CDR2 YFSETQ. CDR3 length: 15 residues. In nucleotides, the CDR3 is TGCGCCAGCAGCCTAACTGGGGGACACAGGGCTGAAGCTTTCTTT. It translates to CASSLTGGHRAEAFF. The full variable domain, with the rest looked up from reference TRBV5-1 and TRBJ1-1, is KAGVTQTPRYLIKTRGQQVTLSCSPISGHRSVSWYQQTPGQGLQFLFEYFSETQRNKGNFPGRFSGRQFSNSRSEMNVSTLELGDSALYLCASSLTGGHRAEAFFGQGTRLTVV.

This CDR3 reads CASSAIQPRDRGGVTEAFF. DNA for the CDR3: TGTGCCAGCAGCGCAATCCAACCTCGGGACAGGGGGGGAGTCACTGAAGCTTTCTTT. The chain carries TRBV7-9 and TRBJ1-1, with 11 bases identical to TRBD1. Germline V CDR1 and CDR2: SEHNR, FQNEAQ (reference sequence). CDR3 length: 19 amino acids. The ends lost 5 bases at V and 4 bases at J; junction bases unmatched: 18.

The V call is TRBV28, the J call TRBJ1-1; TRBD1 matches at 9 bases. This CDR3 contains 15 residues. After removal of 5 bases from V and 8 bases from J, the junction contained 12 bases not matched to a gene. CDR1 and CDR2 (germline): MDHEN, SYDVKM. The CDR3 region has the DNA TGTGCCAGCAGTCCCCCGACAGGGGGGAGGAACGAAGCTTTCTTT. Encoded protein: CASSPPTGGRNEAFF. Together with reference TRBV28 and TRBJ1-1, the CDR3 gives the full variable domain: DVKVTQSSRYLVKRTGEKVFLECVQDMDHENMFWYRQDPGLGLRLIYFSYDVKMKEKGDIPEGYSVSREKKERFSLILESASTNQTSMYLCASSPPTGGRNEAFFGQGTRLTVV.

This chain joins TRBV29-1 and TRBJ2-1; 9 nucleotides match TRBD1. The CDR3 length is 14 residues. CDR1 SQVTM and CDR2 ANQGSEA come from the germline V gene. J was trimmed by 3 bases and V by 5 bases; bases with no gene match: 5. The CDR3 region has the DNA TGCAGCGTTATCGACAGGGGGTTCTACAATGAGCAGTTCTTC. This sequence encodes CSVIDRGFYNEQFF.

The chain joins TRBV10-3 to TRBJ2-1; TRBD2 matches 11 bases. The ends lost 8 bases at V and 4 bases at J; junction bases unmatched: 1. This CDR3 comprises 13 residues. Germline CDR1 reads ENHRY; CDR2 reads SYGVKD. Here the CDR3 DNA reads TGTGCCATCGGGACTAGCGGATACAATGAGCAGTTCTTC. Its protein is CAIGTSGYNEQFF.

The chain links TRBV30 to TRBJ2-1; D may be TRBD2 (5 bases). The CDR3 has 12 residues. Trimming removed 1 base from V and 9 bases from J, with 10 bases in between. Germline CDR1 and CDR2: GTSNPN and SVGIG (reference sequence). The CDR3 reads CAWSDSGSEQFF. In DNA form, the CDR3 reads TGTGCCTGGAGTGACAGCGGAAGTGAGCAGTTCTTC. The variable domain in full, with the rest retrieved from reference TRBV30 and TRBJ2-1, is SQTIHQWPATLVQPVGSPLSLECTVEGTSNPNLYWYRQAAGRGLQLLFYSVGIGQISSEVPQNLSASRPQDRQFILSSKKLLLSDSGFYLCAWSDSGSEQFFGPGTRLTVL.

The chain uses TRBV5-4 and TRBJ2-3; 12 positions match TRBD2. CDR3 size: 16 residues. J gave up 1 base and V 4 bases, and 4 bases lay outside the gene matches. CDR1 is SGHNT and CDR2 is YYREEE in the germline V gene (reference sequence). The CDR3 sequence: CASSTRLAGGTDTQYF. For the CDR3, the DNA is TGTGCCAGCAGCACGCGACTAGCGGGGGGCACAGATACGCAGTATTTT.

The V call is TRBV27, the J call TRBJ2-7; TRBD2 agrees at 10 bases. This CDR3 is built from 17 residues. Germline assignment: CDR1 MNHEY and CDR2 SMNVEV (reference sequence). The V segment lost 6 bases and the J segment 3 bases; nucleotides outside the gene matches: 14. The CDR3 nucleotides are TGTGCCAGCAGCATGGGGATACTAGCGGGAAAGGTCTACGAGCAGTACTTC. This sequence encodes CASSMGILAGKVYEQYF.

The count of this clone is one. This rearrangement joins TRBV2 to TRBJ2-1; possibly TRBD2 for D (6 bases). Deletions cut 6 bases from V and 5 bases from J, with 11 bases between. CDR3 length: 13 residues. Looked up from germline, CDR1 is SNHLY and CDR2 is FYNNEI. In nucleotides, the CDR3 is TGTGCCAGCAGGGAGGGACTGAACAATGAGCAGTTCTTC. Its protein is CASREGLNNEQFF.

The CDR3 bases are TGTGCCAGCAGCCCACCGGCAGATACGCAGTATTTT. It yields the protein CASSPPADTQYF. This sequence joins TRBV7-2 and TRBJ2-3; D gene uncertain. CDR1 is SGHTA, CDR2 FQGNSA, per germline. V was clipped by 5 bases and J by 4 bases, with 7 bases between them. The CDR3 spans 12 residues.

This clone was detected a few times. The gene calls are TRBV7-9 and TRBJ1-1; tentatively, D is TRBD1 (5 bases). The length of the CDR3 is 15 residues. Trimming removed 4 bases from V and 5 bases from J, with 17 bases in between. Looked up from germline, CDR1 is SEHNR and CDR2 is FQNEAQ (reference sequence). CDR3 in DNA: TGTGCCAGCAGCTACGGAGGGGACTCGGGGACTGAAGCTTTCTTT. Protein product: CASSYGGDSGTEAFF.

This clone came up a few times. Other DNA sequences from this sample encode an identical CDR3 as well. V gene TRBV5-4 combines with J gene TRBJ1-1, with TRBD1 as a possible D gene (6 bases). V was shortened by 2 bases and J by 1 base, with 9 bases between the two germline ends. CDR3 length: 14 amino acids. Germline CDR1 is SGHNT and CDR2 is YYREEE (reference sequence). CDR3: CASSLGGRNTEAFF. The DNA for the CDR3 is TGTGCCAGCAGCTTAGGGGGACGGAACACTGAAGCTTTCTTT. Together with reference TRBV5-4 and TRBJ1-1, the CDR3 gives the full variable domain: ETGVTQSPTHLIKTRGQQVTLRCSSQSGHNTVSWYQQALGQGPQFIFQYYREEENGRGNFPPRFSGLQFPNYSSELNVNALELDDSALYLCASSLGGRNTEAFFGQGTRLTVV.

The chain uses TRBV18 and TRBJ1-5; no clear D. Between the trimmed V and J ends, which lost 2 bases and 5 bases, there was a span of 13 bases. This CDR3 spans 15 amino acids. The germline CDR1 and CDR2 sequences are KGHSH and LQKENI. The CDR3 DNA reads as TGTGCCAGCTCACCATCTCAAGGGAGGGATCAGCCCCAGCATTTT. Amino acid sequence: CASSPSQGRDQPQHF.

The chain has TRBV4-1 and TRBJ2-3; 9 nucleotides align to TRBD1. Germline values: CDR1 MGHRA, CDR2 YSYEKL. V lost 4 bases to trimming and J lost 2 bases; unmatched junction nucleotides: 13. The CDR3 extends over 18 amino acids. The chain's CDR3 is CASSRSASQGAATDTQYF. CDR3 coding DNA: TGCGCCAGCAGCCGAAGCGCCTCACAGGGGGCGGCCACAGATACGCAGTATTTT.

This sequence joins TRBV6-5 and TRBJ2-7; no clear D gene. The germline gives CDR1 MNHEY, CDR2 SVGAGI. Trimming removed 6 bases at V and 4 bases at J, with 4 bases between. This CDR3 spans 10 amino acids. The CDR3: CASSHYEQYF. The CDR3 coding sequence is TGTGCCAGCAGCCATTACGAGCAGTACTTC.

V is TRBV7-2 and J is TRBJ2-3; the match to TRBD2 covers 10 bases. From germline, CDR1 is SGHTA and CDR2 FQGNSA. The CDR3 covers 16 residues. Losses at the gene ends were 5 bases for V and 5 bases for J; bases not matched to a gene: 10. This chain's CDR3 is CASSLLERGGRDTQYF. In DNA form, the CDR3 reads TGTGCCAGCAGCCTCCTGGAGCGGGGGGGGAGAGATACGCAGTATTTT.

This clone was seen just once. V is TRBV12-3 or TRBV12-4 and J is TRBJ2-6; D is uncertain. Trimming shortened V by 4 bases and J by 5 bases, and 6 bases separated the two germline ends. The CDR3 sequence is 13 residues long. In DNA, the CDR3 is TGTGCCAGCAGTTCTTCTTGGGCCAACGTCCTGACTTTC. Its translation is CASSSSWANVLTF.

The chain combines TRBV19 with TRBJ1-2; D perhaps matches TRBD1 (5 bases). The CDR3 covers 13 residues. Looked up from germline, CDR1 is LNHDA and CDR2 is SQIVND (reference sequence). V lost 2 bases and J 8 bases, leaving 12 bases between the germline ends. This CDR3 is CASSIQAGSGYTF. Here the CDR3 DNA reads TGTGCCAGTAGTATACAAGCAGGGTCGGGCTACACCTTC.